Listed below are T cell receptor beta chains from one sample, sequenced in a study of shared clonotypes between healthy human individuals. The data were produced by immunoSEQ multiplex PCR, yet TCRdb's version contains in-frame clones alone and is incomplete. Of about 600,000 clones listed, roughly 98% are singletons. Material: naive CD8+ T cells sorted from blood. Receptors originate from a man younger than 40 in good health. Both conserved end residues are trimmed from each CDR3. A D gene is named only where the DNA matches it firmly.

>TRBV7-9|NA|TRBJ2-3
ASSSGVIRTDTQY
>TRBV5-4|TRBD1|TRBJ2-7
ASSSPGQGAGEQY
>TRBV4-1|NA|TRBJ1-5
ASSQGEGDIQPQH
>TRBV11-2|NA|TRBJ2-7
ASSLDLGTAYEQY
>TRBV28|NA|TRBJ2-7
ASSSAYEQY
>TRBV27|TRBD1|TRBJ2-7
ASSTTGWASYEQY
>TRBV11-3|NA|TRBJ2-5
ASSSPDRQETQY
>TRBV28|TRBD2|TRBJ2-2
ASSFPGGRTGELF
>TRBV7-9|NA|TRBJ2-7
ASSAEGGAYEQY
>TRBV7-6|NA|TRBJ2-7
ASSSNPGQGYEQY
>TRBV28|TRBD1|TRBJ2-4
ASSIRTGRAKNIQY
>TRBV28|NA|TRBJ2-7
ASSLAQAPLGYEQY
>TRBV25-1|TRBD1|TRBJ1-4
ASRGTGGEKLF
>TRBV7-9|TRBD1|TRBJ2-7
ASSPITGQGNSYEQY